These T cell receptor beta chains were read from a single sample in a study of T cell clonotyping in hematopoietic cell transplantation. TCRdb's copy holds only in-frame clones and misses some; the assay was immunoSEQ multiplex PCR. The profile shows more than 25,000 clones, 85% to 95% of them singletons. This specimen consisted of peripheral blood mononuclear cells, obtained before stem cell transplant. The receptors come from a man over 45 with acute myeloid leukemia. Some clones in this sample may be carry-over from other donors' samples. Both conserved end residues are part of each CDR3. The D gene is left open where the match is weak. The listing skips clone size in some rows; elsewhere it reads once, few, many or a size class.

J	D	V	size	CDR3	DNA
TRBJ1-6	TRBD1	TRBV28	NA	CASSAPGQGNSPLHF	TGTGCCAGCAGTGCCCCGGGACAGGGTAATTCACCCCTCCACTTT
TRBJ1-6	NA	TRBV5-4	NA	CASSSRDPISPLHF	TGTGCCAGCAGCTCCCGGGACCCGATTTCACCCCTCCACTTT
TRBJ2-3	NA	TRBV30	NA	CAWSVGLAPDTQYF	TGTGCCTGGAGTGTTGGGCTAGCACCAGATACGCAGTATTTT
TRBJ2-2	NA	TRBV29-1	NA	CSVRTANTGELFF	TGCAGCGTTAGGACAGCGAACACCGGGGAGCTGTTTTTT
TRBJ1-1	NA	TRBV7-3	few	CASSTGLYTEAFF	TGTGCCAGCAGCACGGGGCTATACACTGAAGCTTTCTTT
TRBJ1-6	NA	TRBV10-3	once	CAAGVGVNSYNSPLHF	TGTGCCGCCGGGGTGGGGGTCAACTCCTATAATTCACCCCTCCACTTT
TRBJ1-4	TRBD1	TRBV25-1	NA	CASSGETGRIEKLFF	TGTGCCAGCAGTGGAGAGACAGGGAGGATTGAAAAACTGTTTTTT
TRBJ2-1	NA	TRBV5-1	NA	CASSPAWKNEQFF	TGCGCCAGCAGCCCAGCGTGGAAGAATGAGCAGTTCTTC
TRBJ2-1	TRBD2	TRBV7-2	NA	CASRPSLAGGSNEQFF	TGTGCCAGCAGGCCTTCCCTAGCGGGAGGGAGTAATGAGCAGTTCTTC
TRBJ2-3	TRBD2	TRBV28	NA	CASSEPGGGHPDTQYF	TGTGCCAGCAGCGAACCGGGCGGGGGGCATCCAGATACGCAGTATTTT
TRBJ2-7	NA	TRBV19	NA	CASSITPGTYYEQYF	TGTGCCAGTAGTATAACACCCGGGACGTACTACGAGCAGTACTTC
TRBJ1-1	NA	TRBV19	NA	CASSPSHTEAFF	TGTGCCAGTAGCCCATCCCACACTGAAGCTTTCTTT
TRBJ2-2	NA	TRBV6-5	NA	CASSYSAGYTGELFF	TGTGCCAGCAGTTACTCAGCAGGGTACACCGGGGAGCTGTTTTTT
TRBJ2-5	NA	TRBV4-3	NA	CASSQGQGYQETQYF	TGCGCCAGCAGCCAAGGGCAGGGGTACCAAGAGACCCAGTACTTC
TRBJ2-6	NA	TRBV7-3	NA	CASSLARGLGANVLTF	TGTGCCAGCAGCTTAGCCAGGGGCCTGGGGGCCAACGTCCTGACTTTC
TRBJ1-2	NA	TRBV19	NA	CASSSRGQPPNYGYTF	TGTGCCAGTAGTTCCCGAGGACAGCCACCTAACTATGGCTACACCTTC
TRBJ1-1	TRBD1	TRBV28	NA	CASSFQYRGNTEAFF	TGTGCCAGCAGTTTCCAATACAGGGGTAACACTGAAGCTTTCTTT
TRBJ2-3	TRBD2	TRBV4-3	NA	CASSQVKRDGADTQYF	TGCGCCAGCAGCCAAGTGAAGCGGGACGGCGCAGATACGCAGTATTTT
TRBJ1-3	NA	TRBV18	once	CASSPSGFSGNTIYF	TGTGCCAGCTCACCATCAGGGTTCTCTGGAAACACCATATATTTT
TRBJ1-1	NA	TRBV19	few	CASNTGSGTEAFF	TGTGCCAGTAATACAGGGTCGGGAACTGAAGCTTTCTTT
TRBJ2-1	TRBD1	TRBV29-1	NA	CSVEVPGQGTNNEQFF	TGCAGCGTTGAAGTCCCGGGACAGGGGACGAACAATGAGCAGTTCTTC
TRBJ1-2	NA	TRBV7-9	once	CASSLGGDYYGYTF	TGTGCCAGCAGCTTAGGAGGGGACTATTATGGCTACACCTTC
TRBJ2-1	NA	TRBV14	NA	CASSQAMSGYNEQFF	TGTGCCAGCAGCCAAGCTATGTCGGGGTACAATGAGCAGTTCTTC
TRBJ1-2	NA	TRBV29-1	NA	CSVPHLRTDSNYGYTF	TGCAGCGTTCCGCACCTAAGGACTGACTCTAACTATGGCTACACCTTC
TRBJ2-5	TRBD2	TRBV29-1	NA	CSVEVGGGGRRGETQYF	TGCAGCGTTGAAGTAGGCGGCGGGGGGCGGAGAGGAGAGACCCAGTACTTC
TRBJ2-3	NA	TRBV14	few	CASSQDWGDTQYF	TGTGCCAGCAGCCAAGATTGGGGAGATACGCAGTATTTT
TRBJ2-6	NA	TRBV27	NA	CASSLRAGANVLTF	TGTGCCAGCAGTTTAAGGGCTGGGGCCAACGTCCTGACTTTC